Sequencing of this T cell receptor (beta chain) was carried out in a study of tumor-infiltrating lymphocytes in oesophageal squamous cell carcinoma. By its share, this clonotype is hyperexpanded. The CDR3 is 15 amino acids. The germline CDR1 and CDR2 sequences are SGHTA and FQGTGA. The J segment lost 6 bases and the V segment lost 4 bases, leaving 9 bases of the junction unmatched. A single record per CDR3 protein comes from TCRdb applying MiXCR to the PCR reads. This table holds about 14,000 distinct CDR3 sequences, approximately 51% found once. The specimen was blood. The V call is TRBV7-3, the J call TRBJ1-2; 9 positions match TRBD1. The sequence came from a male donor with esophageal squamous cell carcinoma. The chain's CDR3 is CASSSTGTGYNGYTF. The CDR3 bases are TGTGCCAGCAGCTCGACCGGGACAGGGTACAATGGCTACACCTTC.